The next 7 T cell receptor beta chains were all read from a single sample in a study of cytomegalovirus exposure and HLA in healthy donors (dated by TCRdb to 2016 to 2017). Libraries were made using the immunoSEQ multiplex PCR assay. The multiplex PCR relied on a mix of 60 forward primers for TCR Vbeta segments and 13 reverse primers for TCR Jbeta segments. Sourced from immuneACCESS, this table was stored by TCRdb with only in-frame sequences that have V and J called. A share of the clones is absent; for the studies checked, an unresolved V gene accounts for under half, and the remainder has no known explanation. The sample table records about 160,000 clones; roughly 84% of these occur just once. The ten top clones hold over 1.5% of the sample. Sequencing input: PBMCs. Every receptor here comes from a woman under 30 in good health and CMV-seronegative.

The chain uses TRBV9 and TRBJ2-3, with unresolved D. CDR1 and CDR2 (germline): SGDLS, YYNGEE. The germline V and J ends were trimmed by 1 base and 1 base, with 7 bases remaining between them. This CDR3 spans 14 amino acids. The CDR3 coding sequence is TGTGCCAGCAGCGTACTAGTGGGCACAGATACGCAGTATTTT. Translating gives CASSVLVGTDTQYF.

V usage is TRBV5-4 and J usage is TRBJ1-6, with TRBD1 identical over 9 bases. This CDR3 spans 15 amino acids. Germline loops: CDR1 SGHNT, CDR2 YYREEE (reference sequence). V lost 4 bases and J lost 2; bases outside the gene matches: 1. The CDR3 nucleotides are TGTGCCAGCAGCGGGACAGGGACCTATAATTCACCCCTCCACTTT. The encoded protein is CASSGTGTYNSPLHF.

CDR3 amino acids: CASSGTASGYTF. CDR3 nucleotide sequence: TGTGCCAGCAGTGGGACAGCCAGCGGCTACACCTTC. The rearrangement joins TRBV6-1 to TRBJ1-2; possible D gene TRBD1, 6 bases. The CDR3 has 12 amino acids. V lost 4 bases and J 8 bases, leaving 11 bases between the germline ends. Germline CDR1 reads MNHNS; CDR2 reads SASEGT.

V and J are TRBV5-1 and TRBJ1-4; 7 positions agree with TRBD1. Germline CDR1 SGHRS, CDR2 YFSETQ. CDR3 length: 16 amino acids. V shed 4 bases and J 7 bases; nucleotides not matched to a gene: 13. CDR3 bases: TGCGCCAGCAGCCTCGAGCCAGGGGGGCAGAGTGAAAAACTGTTTTTT. Translated: CASSLEPGGQSEKLFF.

The J gene is TRBJ2-7, the V gene TRBV5-6; possible D gene TRBD2, 5 bases. Between the trimmed V and J ends, which lost 4 bases and 2 bases, there was a span of 10 bases. Germline-derived CDR1 and CDR2 are SGHDT and YYEEEE. The CDR3 runs 13 residues. CDR3 bases: TGTGCCAGCAGCGACTACTCGGCCTACGAGCAGTACTTC. It specifies CASSDYSAYEQYF. The whole variable domain, remainder taken from reference TRBV5-6 and TRBJ2-7, is DAGVTQSPTHLIKTRGQQVTLRCSPKSGHDTVSWYQQALGQGPQFIFQYYEEEERQRGNFPDRFSGHQFPNYSSELNVNALLLGDSALYLCASSDYSAYEQYFGPGTRLTVT.

The CDR3 region is CASMRQPQHF. The CDR3 nucleotides read TGTGCCAGCATGCGACAGCCCCAGCATTTT. The gene calls are TRBV27 and TRBJ1-5; D is uncertain. The CDR3 extends over 10 amino acids. CDR1 is MNHEY and CDR2 is SMNVEV in the germline V gene (reference sequence). V was pared by 7 bases and J by 7 bases, with 5 bases between.

The chain couples TRBV2 to TRBJ1-4; D is uncertain. The V gene's germline CDR1 is SNHLY and CDR2 FYNNEI. V was shortened by 8 bases and J by 3 bases, with 16 bases between the two germline ends. The CDR3 runs to 15 residues. The CDR3 loop reads CASLPSGLANEKLFF. CDR3 in DNA: TGTGCCAGCCTCCCGTCGGGTCTGGCTAATGAAAAACTGTTTTTT.